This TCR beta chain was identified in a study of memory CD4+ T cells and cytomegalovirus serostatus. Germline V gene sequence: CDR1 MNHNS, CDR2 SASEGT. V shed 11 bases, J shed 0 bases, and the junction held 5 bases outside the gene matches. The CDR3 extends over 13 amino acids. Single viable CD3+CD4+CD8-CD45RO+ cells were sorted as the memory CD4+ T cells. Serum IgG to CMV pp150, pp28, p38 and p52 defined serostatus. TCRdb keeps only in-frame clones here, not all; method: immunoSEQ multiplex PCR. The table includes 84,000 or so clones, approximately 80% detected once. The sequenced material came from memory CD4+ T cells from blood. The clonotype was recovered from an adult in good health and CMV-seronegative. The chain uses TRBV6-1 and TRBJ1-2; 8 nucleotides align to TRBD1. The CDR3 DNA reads TGTGCCGCCCTGACAGGGGCTAACTATGGCTACACCTTC. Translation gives CAALTGANYGYTF.